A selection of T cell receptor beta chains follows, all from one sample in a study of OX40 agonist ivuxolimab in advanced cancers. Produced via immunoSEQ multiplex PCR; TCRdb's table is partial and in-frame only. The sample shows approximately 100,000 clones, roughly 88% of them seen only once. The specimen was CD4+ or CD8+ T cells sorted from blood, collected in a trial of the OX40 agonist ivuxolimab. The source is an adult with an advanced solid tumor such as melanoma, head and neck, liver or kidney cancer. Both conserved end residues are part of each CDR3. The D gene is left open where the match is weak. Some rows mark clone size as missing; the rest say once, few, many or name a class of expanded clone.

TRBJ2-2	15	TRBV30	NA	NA	TGTGCCTGGAGTGTTTTGGGACCTTCCACCGGGGAGCTGTTTTTT	CAWSVLGPSTGELFF
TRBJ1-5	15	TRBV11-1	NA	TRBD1	TGTGCCAGCAGCTTAGACGGGACAGTCGATCAGCCCCAGCATTTT	CASSLDGTVDQPQHF
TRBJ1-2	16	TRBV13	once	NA	TGTGCCAGCAGCTTAGCTAGCCCAGGACAACGCTATGGCTACACCTTC	CASSLASPGQRYGYTF
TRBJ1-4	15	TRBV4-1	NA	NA	TGCGCCAGCAGCCAAGGGCTCGGACAGCGTGAAAAACTGTTTTTT	CASSQGLGQREKLFF
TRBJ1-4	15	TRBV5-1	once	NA	TGCGCCAGCAGCTTGGGACTGCTTGAGAGTGAAAAACTGTTTTTT	CASSLGLLESEKLFF
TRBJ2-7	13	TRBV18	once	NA	TGTGCCAGCTCACCACTGGAGGGCGACGAGCAGTACTTC	CASSPLEGDEQYF
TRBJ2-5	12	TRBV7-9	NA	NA	TGTGCCAGCAGCGCACAACAAGAGACCCAGTACTTC	CASSAQQETQYF
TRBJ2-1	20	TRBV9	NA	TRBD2	TGTGCCAGCAGCCTCTATCTCGAATCTAGCGGGAGTAGCTCCTACAATGAGCAGTTCTTC	CASSLYLESSGSSSYNEQFF
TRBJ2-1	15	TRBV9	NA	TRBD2	TGTGCCAGCAGCGTAGGTGCGACTAGCGGTGGGGAGCAGTTCTTC	CASSVGATSGGEQFF
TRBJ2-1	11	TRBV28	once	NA	TGTGCCAGCAGATACTACAATGAGCAGTTCTTC	CASRYYNEQFF
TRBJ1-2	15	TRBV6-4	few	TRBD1	TGTGCCAGCAGTGACGGGGTAACAGGGGTCAGTGGCTACACCTTC	CASSDGVTGVSGYTF
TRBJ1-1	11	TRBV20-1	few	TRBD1	TGCAGTGCCCAACAGGGGGTTAAAGCTTTCTTT	CSAQQGVKAFF
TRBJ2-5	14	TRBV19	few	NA	TGTGCCAGTAGTCCCGGGACTCTCTTGGAGACCCAGTACTTC	CASSPGTLLETQYF
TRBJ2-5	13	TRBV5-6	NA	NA	TGTGCCAGCAGCTTGGTTCGTGGGGGGACCCAGTACTTC	CASSLVRGGTQYF
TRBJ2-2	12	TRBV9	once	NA	TGTGCCAGCAGCGCCAGGGAGGGGGAGCTGTTTTTT	CASSAREGELFF
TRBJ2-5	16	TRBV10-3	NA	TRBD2	TGTGCCATCAGTGAAAGACTAGCGGGTGGCCAAGAGACCCAGTACTTC	CAISERLAGGQETQYF
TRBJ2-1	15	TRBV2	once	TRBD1	TGTGCCAGCAGTGACTGGGACAGAGGTTCTAGTGAGCAGTTCTTC	CASSDWDRGSSEQFF
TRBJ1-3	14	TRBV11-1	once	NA	TGTGCCAGCAGCTACACAGGGTCTGGAAACACCATATATTTT	CASSYTGSGNTIYF
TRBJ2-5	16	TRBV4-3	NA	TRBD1	TGCGCCAGCAGCCAAATTTGGACAGGGGGGGAAGAGACCCAGTACTTC	CASSQIWTGGEETQYF
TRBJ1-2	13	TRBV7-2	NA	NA	TGTGCCAGCGTTGGAGGAGAGAAGGGTGGCTACACCTTC	CASVGGEKGGYTF
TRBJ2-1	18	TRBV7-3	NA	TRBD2	TGTGCCAGCAGCTTAGTGGGACTAGCGGGGAGGGGCTACAATGAGCAGTTCTTC	CASSLVGLAGRGYNEQFF
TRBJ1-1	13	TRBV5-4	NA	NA	TGTGCCAGCAGCTTTGACAGGAACACTGAAGCTTTCTTT	CASSFDRNTEAFF
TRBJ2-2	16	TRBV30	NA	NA	TGTGCCTGGAGTGTAGATGGCAGGGGAGGCCCCGGGGAGCTGTTTTTT	CAWSVDGRGGPGELFF
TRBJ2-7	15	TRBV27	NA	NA	TGTGCCAGCAGTTTATCTGGGACCGGACCCTACGAGCAGTACTTC	CASSLSGTGPYEQYF
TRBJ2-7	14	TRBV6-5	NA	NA	TGTGCCAGCAGACCCCAAGGGGGGAACTACGAGCAGTACTTC	CASRPQGGNYEQYF
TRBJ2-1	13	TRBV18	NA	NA	TGTGCCAGCGCAGCCGGGACCAACAATGAGCAGTTCTTC	CASAAGTNNEQFF
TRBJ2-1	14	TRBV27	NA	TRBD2	TGTGCCAGCAGTTTTAGCGGGAGATCGAATGAGCAGTTCTTC	CASSFSGRSNEQFF
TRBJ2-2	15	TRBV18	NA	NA	TGTGCCAGCTCACCAGGTCCATTGAGCACCGGGGAGCTGTTTTTT	CASSPGPLSTGELFF
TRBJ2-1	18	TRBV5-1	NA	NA	TGCGCCAGCACCAGTAATGGGTCCCGTCTTCACACCTACAATGAGCAGTTCTTC	CASTSNGSRLHTYNEQFF
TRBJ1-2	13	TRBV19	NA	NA	TGTGCCAGTAGTCGGGACGCGGGAGATGGCTACACCTTC	CASSRDAGDGYTF
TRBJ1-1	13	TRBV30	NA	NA	TGTGCCTGGAGTCTACAGGGGAACACTGAAGCTTTCTTT	CAWSLQGNTEAFF
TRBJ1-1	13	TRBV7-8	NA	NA	TGTGCCAGCAGCTTAGAATCGAACACTGAAGCTTTCTTT	CASSLESNTEAFF
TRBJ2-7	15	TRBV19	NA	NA	TGTGCCAGTACCCGGGACCCTGGGAGCTCCTACGAGCAGTACTTC	CASTRDPGSSYEQYF
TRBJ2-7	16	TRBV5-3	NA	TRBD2	TGTGCCAGAAGCGGAAAGAGCGGGAGGGAGAGTGGCGAGCAGTACTTC	CARSGKSGRESGEQYF
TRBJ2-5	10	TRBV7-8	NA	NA	TGTGCCAGCGCAAGAGAGACCCAGTACTTC	CASARETQYF
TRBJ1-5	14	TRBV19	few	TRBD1	TGTGCCAGTAGTCGGGACAGCGGCAATCAGCCCCAGCATTTT	CASSRDSGNQPQHF
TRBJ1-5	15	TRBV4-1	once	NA	TGCGCCAGCAGCCAGGGTTCGGAGCGAAATCAGCCCCAGCATTTT	CASSQGSERNQPQHF
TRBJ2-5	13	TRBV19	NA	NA	TGTGCCAGTAGTACCCAGGTCCAAGAGACCCAGTACTTC	CASSTQVQETQYF
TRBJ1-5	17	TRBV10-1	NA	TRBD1	TGCGCCAGCAGGGACAGGGAATTGGGGTTGGACGGGCAGCCCCAGCATTTT	CASRDRELGLDGQPQHF
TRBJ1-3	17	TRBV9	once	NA	TGTGCCAGCAGCGTAGTTCCCGGAGGTGGAGCTGGAAACACCATATATTTT	CASSVVPGGGAGNTIYF
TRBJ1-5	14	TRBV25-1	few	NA	TGTGCCAGTTCTGACAGTTTGGGGGATCAGCCCCAGCATTTT	CASSDSLGDQPQHF
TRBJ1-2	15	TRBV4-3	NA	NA	TGCGCCAGCAGCCAAAATGAACTCCCGGGTGGGGGCTACACCTTC	CASSQNELPGGGYTF
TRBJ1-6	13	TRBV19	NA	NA	TGTGCCAGTCACCAAGGGCAGAATTCACCCCTCCACTTT	CASHQGQNSPLHF
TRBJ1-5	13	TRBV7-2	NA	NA	TGTGCCAGCAGCTTGCAGCCTAATCAGCCCCAGCATTTT	CASSLQPNQPQHF
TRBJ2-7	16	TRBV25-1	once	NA	TGTGCCAGCAGTAAAGACACACCATGGTCACCCTACGAGCAGTACTTC	CASSKDTPWSPYEQYF